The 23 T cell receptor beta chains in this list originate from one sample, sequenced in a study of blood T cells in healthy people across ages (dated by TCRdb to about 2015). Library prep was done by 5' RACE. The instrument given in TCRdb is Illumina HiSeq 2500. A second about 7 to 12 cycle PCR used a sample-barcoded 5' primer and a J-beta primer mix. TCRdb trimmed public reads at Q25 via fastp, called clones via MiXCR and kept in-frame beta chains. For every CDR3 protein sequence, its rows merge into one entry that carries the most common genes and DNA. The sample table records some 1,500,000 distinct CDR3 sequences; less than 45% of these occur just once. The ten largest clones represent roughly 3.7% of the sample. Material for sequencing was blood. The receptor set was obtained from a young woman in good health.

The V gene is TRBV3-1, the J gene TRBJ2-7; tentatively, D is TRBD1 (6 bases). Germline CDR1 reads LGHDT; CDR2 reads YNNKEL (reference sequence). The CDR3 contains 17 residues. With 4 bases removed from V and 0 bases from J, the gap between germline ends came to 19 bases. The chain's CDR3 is CASSPDLGTLSSYEQYF. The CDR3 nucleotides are TGTGCCAGCAGCCCTGACTTGGGGACATTGAGCTCCTACGAGCAGTACTTC.

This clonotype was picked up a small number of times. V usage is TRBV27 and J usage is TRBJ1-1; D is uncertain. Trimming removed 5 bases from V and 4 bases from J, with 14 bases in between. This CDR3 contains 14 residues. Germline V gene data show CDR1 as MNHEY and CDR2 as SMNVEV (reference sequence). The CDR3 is CASSPRADLTEAFF. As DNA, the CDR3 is TGTGCCAGCAGTCCCCGGGCAGACCTCACTGAAGCTTTCTTT.

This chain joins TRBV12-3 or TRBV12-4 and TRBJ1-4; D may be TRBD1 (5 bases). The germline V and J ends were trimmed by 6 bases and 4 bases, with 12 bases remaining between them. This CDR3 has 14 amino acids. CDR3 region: CASSSDMDNEKLFF. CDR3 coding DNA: TGTGCCAGCAGCTCGGACATGGATAATGAAAAACTGTTTTTT.

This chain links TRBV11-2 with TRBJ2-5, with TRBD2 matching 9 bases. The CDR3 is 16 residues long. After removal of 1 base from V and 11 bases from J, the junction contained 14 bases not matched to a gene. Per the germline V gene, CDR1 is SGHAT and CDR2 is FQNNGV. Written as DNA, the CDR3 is TGTGCCAGCAGCTTAGTCCTAGCGGGACTCTACAATGAGCAGTACTTC. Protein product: CASSLVLAGLYNEQYF.

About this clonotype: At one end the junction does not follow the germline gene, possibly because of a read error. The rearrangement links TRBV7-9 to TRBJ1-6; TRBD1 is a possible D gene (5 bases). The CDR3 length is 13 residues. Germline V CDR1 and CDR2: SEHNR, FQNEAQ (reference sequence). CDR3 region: CVSNTGAISPLHF. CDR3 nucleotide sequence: TGTGTCAGCAACACTGGGGCTATTTCACCCCTCCACTTT.

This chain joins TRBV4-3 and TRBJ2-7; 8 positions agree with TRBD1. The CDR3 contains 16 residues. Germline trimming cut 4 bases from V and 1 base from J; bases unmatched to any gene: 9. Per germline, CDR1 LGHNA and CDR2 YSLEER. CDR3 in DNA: TGCGCCAGCAGCCTTCTGGGGACAGGAAAGTCCTACGAGCAGTACTTC. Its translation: CASSLLGTGKSYEQYF.

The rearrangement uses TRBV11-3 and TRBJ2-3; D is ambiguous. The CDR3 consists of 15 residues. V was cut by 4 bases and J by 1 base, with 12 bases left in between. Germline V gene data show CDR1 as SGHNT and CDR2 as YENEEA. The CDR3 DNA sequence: TGTGCCAGCAGCTCTGGCGGATGGGGCACAGATACGCAGTATTTT. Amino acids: CASSSGGWGTDTQYF.

The DNA of the CDR3 is TGCGCCAGCAGCGCTCAGGGGCGGGACACAGATACGCAGTATTTT. It is translated as CASSAQGRDTDTQYF. The V and J genes are TRBV4-1 and TRBJ2-3; D could derive from TRBD1 or TRBD2 (6 bases each). Germline CDR1 reads MGHRA; CDR2 reads YSYEKL. The CDR3 consists of 15 residues. Trimming took 5 bases from V and 2 from J, leaving 14 bases between them.

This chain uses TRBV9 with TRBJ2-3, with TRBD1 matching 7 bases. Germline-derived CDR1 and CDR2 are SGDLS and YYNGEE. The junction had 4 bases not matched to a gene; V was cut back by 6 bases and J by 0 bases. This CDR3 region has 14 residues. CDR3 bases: TGTGCCAGCAACCGGGACAGTAGCACAGATACGCAGTATTTT. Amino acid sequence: CASNRDSSTDTQYF.

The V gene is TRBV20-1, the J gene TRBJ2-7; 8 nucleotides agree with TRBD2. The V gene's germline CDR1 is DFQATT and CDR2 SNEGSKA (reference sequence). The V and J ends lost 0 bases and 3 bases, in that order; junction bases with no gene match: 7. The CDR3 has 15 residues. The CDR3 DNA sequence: TGCAGTGCTAGAGATCTAGGGCTAGCGGGCTACGAGCAGTACTTC. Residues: CSARDLGLAGYEQYF.

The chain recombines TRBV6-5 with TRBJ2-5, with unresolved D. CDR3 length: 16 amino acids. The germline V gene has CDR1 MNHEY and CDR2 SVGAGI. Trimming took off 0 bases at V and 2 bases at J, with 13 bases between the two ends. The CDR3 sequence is CASSYSRFSLQETQYF. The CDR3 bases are TGTGCCAGCAGTTACTCAAGATTCTCCCTGCAAGAGACCCAGTACTTC.

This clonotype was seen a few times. The DNA for the CDR3 is TGTGCCAGCAGCCCAATGGGGGCTAACTATGGCTACACCTTC. It codes for CASSPMGANYGYTF. The V and J genes are TRBV7-6 and TRBJ1-2, with D maybe TRBD1 (5 bases). The CDR3 spans 14 residues. The V gene lost 5 bases and the J gene lost 0 bases, with 10 bases spanning the gap. Per germline, CDR1 SGHVS and CDR2 FNYEAQ. Full variable domain (remainder filled in from reference TRBV7-6 and TRBJ1-2): GAGVSQSPRYKVTKRGQDVALRCDPISGHVSLYWYRQALGQGPEFLTYFNYEAQQDKSGLPNDRFSAERPEGSISTLTIQRTEQRDSAMYRCASSPMGANYGYTFGSGTRLTVV.

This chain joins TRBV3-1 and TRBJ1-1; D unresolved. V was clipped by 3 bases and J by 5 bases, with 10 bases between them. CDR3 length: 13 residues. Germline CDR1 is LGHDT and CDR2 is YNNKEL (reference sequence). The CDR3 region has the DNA TGTGCCAGCAGCCAGCGGGGATGGACTGAAGCTTTCTTT. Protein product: CASSQRGWTEAFF.

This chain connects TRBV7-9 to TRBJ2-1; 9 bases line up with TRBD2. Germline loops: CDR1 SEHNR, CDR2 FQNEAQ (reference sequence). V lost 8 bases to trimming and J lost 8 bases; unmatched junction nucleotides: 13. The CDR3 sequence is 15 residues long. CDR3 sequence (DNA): TGTGCCAGCTACCTTTCTAGCGGGAAGAGGGATGAGCAGTTCTTC. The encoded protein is CASYLSSGKRDEQFF.

The CDR3 is CSARDVAGGYEQYF. CDR3 nucleotides: TGCAGTGCTAGAGATGTAGCGGGAGGGTACGAGCAGTACTTC. The chain uses TRBV20-1 and TRBJ2-7; 11 bases agree with TRBD2. J lost 4 bases, V lost 0 bases, and 2 bases had no gene match. Per the germline V gene, CDR1 is DFQATT and CDR2 is SNEGSKA (reference sequence). CDR3 length: 14 amino acids.

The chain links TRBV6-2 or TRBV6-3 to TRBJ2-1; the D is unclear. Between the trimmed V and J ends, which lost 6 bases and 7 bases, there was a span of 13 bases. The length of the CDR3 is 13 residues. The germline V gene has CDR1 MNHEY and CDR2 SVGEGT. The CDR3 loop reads CASSIYAGNEQFF. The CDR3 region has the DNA TGTGCCAGCAGCATTTACGCCGGGAATGAGCAGTTCTTC.

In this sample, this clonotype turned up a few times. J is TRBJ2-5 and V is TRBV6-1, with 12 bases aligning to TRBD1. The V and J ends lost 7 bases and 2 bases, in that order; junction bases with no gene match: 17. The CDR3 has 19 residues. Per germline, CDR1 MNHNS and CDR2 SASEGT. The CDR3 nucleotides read TGTGCCAGCAATCATCCGGGACAGGGGGCCTTTCAGACTCAAGAGACCCAGTACTTC. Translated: CASNHPGQGAFQTQETQYF.

CDR3 loop: CSVEDPSGPTYNEQYF. Here the CDR3 DNA reads TGCAGCGTTGAAGACCCCAGCGGGCCCACCTACAATGAGCAGTACTTC. The chain links TRBV29-1 to TRBJ2-5; possibly TRBD2 for D (6 bases). V lost 0 bases, J lost 11 bases, and 25 bases lay in between. The V gene's germline CDR1 is SQVTM and CDR2 ANQGSEA. The length of the CDR3 is 16 residues. Full variable domain (outside the CDR3, taken from reference TRBV29-1 and TRBJ2-5): SAVISQKPSRDICQRGTSLTIQCQVDSQVTMMFWYRQQPGQSLTLIATANQGSEATYESGFVIDKFPISRPNLTFSTLTVSNMSPEDSSIYLCSVEDPSGPTYNEQYFGPGTRLLVL.

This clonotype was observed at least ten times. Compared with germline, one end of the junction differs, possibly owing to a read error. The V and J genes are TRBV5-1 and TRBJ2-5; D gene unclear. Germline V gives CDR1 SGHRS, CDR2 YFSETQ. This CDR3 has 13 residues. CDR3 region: CASSFGVQETQYF. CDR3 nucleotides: TGTGCCAGCAGTTTTGGGGTCCAAGAGACCCAGTACTTC.

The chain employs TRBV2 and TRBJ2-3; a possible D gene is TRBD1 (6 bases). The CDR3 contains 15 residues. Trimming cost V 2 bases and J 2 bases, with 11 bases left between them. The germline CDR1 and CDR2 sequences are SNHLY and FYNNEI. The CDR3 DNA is TGTGCCAGCAGTGAATGGACAGCGAACACAGATACGCAGTATTTT. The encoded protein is CASSEWTANTDTQYF. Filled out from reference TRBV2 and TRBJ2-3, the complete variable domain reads EPEVTQTPSHQVTQMGQEVILRCVPISNHLYFYWYRQILGQKVEFLVSFYNNEISEKSEIFDDQFSVERPDGSNFTLKIRSTKLEDSAMYFCASSEWTANTDTQYFGPGTRLTVL.

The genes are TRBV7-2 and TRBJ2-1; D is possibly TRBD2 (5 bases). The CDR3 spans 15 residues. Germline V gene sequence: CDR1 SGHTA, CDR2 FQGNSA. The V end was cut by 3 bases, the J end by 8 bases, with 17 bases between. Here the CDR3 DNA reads TGTGCCAGCAGCTTTAGACGGGGAGCCACCGATGAGCAGTTCTTC. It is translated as CASSFRRGATDEQFF.

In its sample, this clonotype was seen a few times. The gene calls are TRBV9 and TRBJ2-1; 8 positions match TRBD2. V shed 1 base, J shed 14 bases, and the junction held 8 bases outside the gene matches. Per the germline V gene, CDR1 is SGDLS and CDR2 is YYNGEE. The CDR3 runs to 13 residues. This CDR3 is CASSVPEAGAKFF. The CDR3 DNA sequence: TGTGCCAGCAGCGTACCTGAAGCGGGAGCTAAGTTCTTC.

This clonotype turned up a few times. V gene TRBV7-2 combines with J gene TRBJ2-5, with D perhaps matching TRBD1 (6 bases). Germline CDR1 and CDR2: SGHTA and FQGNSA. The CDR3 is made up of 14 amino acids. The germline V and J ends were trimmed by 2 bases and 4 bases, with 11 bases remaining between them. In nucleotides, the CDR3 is TGTGCCAGCAGCTTAAACAGGGCAACAGAGACCCAGTACTTC. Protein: CASSLNRATETQYF.